The rows below give T cell receptor beta chains drawn from one sample of a study of T cells in Graves' hyperthyroidism and ophthalmopathy. In TCRdb, the multiplex PCR reads were re-called with MiXCR into one record per CDR3 protein. The table has approximately 740,000 distinct CDR3 sequences, about 15% seen once. The sample consisted of blood. Receptors originate from a woman aged 18-35 years with Graves' hyperthyroidism. Both conserved end residues are part of each CDR3. D genes are given only for firm matches. A row's size may be missing; if present it is once, few, many or a size class.

TRBD2	TRBV5-4	TRBJ2-1	NA	CASSFGGGSTANEQFF	TGTGCCAGCAGCTTCGGAGGCGGGAGTACCGCGAATGAGCAGTTCTTC
NA	TRBV6-1	TRBJ1-4	few	CASSEERVTEVGEKLFF	TGTGCCAGCAGTGAAGAAAGGGTGACAGAGGTTGGAGAAAAACTGTTTTTT
NA	TRBV12-3/TRBV12-4	TRBJ1-3	few	CASSLPPTRDGNTIYF	TGTGCCAGCAGTTTGCCCCCAACCAGAGATGGAAACACCATATATTTT
TRBD2	TRBV6-1	TRBJ2-7	many	CASRTASGGYEQYF	TGTGCCAGCAGGACGGCTAGCGGGGGGTACGAGCAGTACTTC
TRBD2	TRBV20-1	TRBJ2-1	many	CSSRTSGIYNEQFF	TGCAGTTCCAGGACTAGCGGGATTTACAATGAGCAGTTCTTC
TRBD1	TRBV5-1	TRBJ2-3	many	CASSSMTGDTDTQYF	TGCGCCAGCAGCTCTATGACAGGGGATACAGATACGCAGTATTTT
TRBD1	TRBV19	TRBJ1-1	many	CASTRMGQGAEAFF	TGTGCCAGTACCCGTATGGGACAGGGCGCTGAAGCTTTCTTT
NA	TRBV2	TRBJ1-1	many	CASSVSTEAFF	TGTGCCAGCAGTGTTAGCACTGAAGCTTTCTTT
NA	TRBV7-9	TRBJ2-7	NA	CASSPPSGAYEQYF	TGTGCCAGCAGCCCTCCCTCAGGGGCCTACGAGCAGTACTTC
TRBD2	TRBV25-1	TRBJ2-1	NA	CARPGLAINEQFF	TGTGCCAGGCCGGGACTAGCGATCAATGAGCAGTTCTTC
NA	TRBV6-1	TRBJ1-1	NA	CASTNPRGENTEAFF	TGTGCCAGCACTAACCCCCGCGGAGAGAACACTGAAGCTTTCTTT
NA	TRBV28	TRBJ2-5	many	CASSPPPGGVETQYF	TGTGCCAGCAGTCCGCCCCCAGGGGGGGTGGAGACCCAGTACTTC
NA	TRBV20-1	TRBJ2-7	few	CSASWDTIYEQYF	TGCAGTGCTAGCTGGGACACGATCTACGAGCAGTACTTC
NA	TRBV20-1	TRBJ2-2	NA	CSARDFETGTPNTGELFF	TGCAGTGCTAGAGACTTCGAAACCGGGACACCAAACACCGGGGAGCTGTTTTTT
NA	TRBV28	TRBJ2-7	NA	CASSWRELGEPYQQYF	TGTGCCAGCAGTTGGAGAGAATTAGGCGAGCCCTACCAGCAGTACTTC
NA	TRBV19	TRBJ2-7	once	CASTDPGVGYEQYF	TGCGCCAGTACCGACCCGGGAGTCGGATACGAGCAGTACTTC
TRBD1	TRBV18	TRBJ2-3	many	CASSPTGTGKDTQYF	TGTGCCAGCTCACCGACCGGGACAGGGAAGGATACGCAGTATTTT
NA	TRBV6-2/TRBV6-3	TRBJ2-4	few	CASMDGAKNIQYF	TGTGCCAGCATGGATGGGGCCAAAAACATTCAGTACTTC
NA	TRBV29-1	TRBJ2-2	NA	CSVAGSLTGELFF	TGCAGCGTCGCCGGGAGTCTCACCGGGGAGCTGTTTTTT
NA	TRBV24-1	TRBJ2-2	NA	CATNRGPNTGELFF	TGTGCCACCAATAGGGGACCGAACACCGGGGAGCTGTTTTTT
NA	TRBV7-6	TRBJ2-1	NA	CASSLAGRALNNEQFF	TGTGCCAGCAGCTTAGCAGGCCGGGCCCTCAACAATGAGCAGTTCTTC
NA	TRBV7-3	TRBJ2-3	many	CASSPRAGGSTDTQYF	TGTGCCAGCAGCCCCCGGGCCGGGGGAAGCACAGATACGCAGTATTTT
NA	TRBV2	TRBJ2-7	many	CASSEEPTSYEQYF	TGTGCCAGCAGTGAAGAACCCACTTCCTACGAGCAGTACTTC
NA	TRBV29-1	TRBJ2-3	NA	CSASIDTQYF	TGCAGTGCGTCTATAGATACGCAGTATTTT
NA	TRBV28	TRBJ2-5	many	CASRRQAGTGQYF	TGTGCCAGCAGGCGACAGGCCGGGACGGGACAGTACTTC
NA	TRBV27	TRBJ2-7	few	CASSLGFSTYEQYF	TGTGCCAGCAGCCTGGGCTTCTCAACCTACGAGCAGTACTTC
NA	TRBV15	TRBJ1-2	NA	CATSRDSRVGYTF	TGTGCCACCAGCAGAGATAGCAGGGTAGGCTACACCTTC
NA	TRBV7-6	TRBJ1-1	few	CASSHGDTEAFF	TGTGCCAGCAGCCACGGGGATACTGAAGCTTTCTTT
NA	TRBV5-8	TRBJ2-1	few	CASSLDPGLRPGEQFF	TGTGCCAGCAGCTTGGATCCGGGATTACGGCCTGGTGAGCAGTTCTTC
NA	TRBV7-9	TRBJ1-1	many	CASSYGFTEAFF	TGTGCCAGCAGCTATGGGTTCACTGAAGCTTTCTTT
NA	TRBV11-3	TRBJ2-7	NA	CASSSGWLAEDYEQYF	TGTGCCAGCAGCTCAGGGTGGTTAGCCGAGGACTACGAGCAGTACTTC
TRBD2	TRBV7-8	TRBJ2-7	many	CASSLWTSSSIEQYF	TGTGCCAGCAGCTTATGGACTAGCAGCTCAATTGAGCAGTACTTC
TRBD2	TRBV27	TRBJ2-1	many	CASSLWTSGRRNEQFF	TGTGCCAGCAGTTTATGGACTAGCGGGAGGCGAAATGAGCAGTTCTTC
TRBD2	TRBV15	TRBJ2-7	NA	CATSELAGEEQYF	TGTGCCACCAGTGAGCTGGCGGGAGAGGAGCAGTACTTC
NA	TRBV4-1	TRBJ2-3	few	CASSFKGERLIPDTQYF	TGCGCCAGCAGCTTCAAGGGGGAGAGACTGATCCCAGATACGCAGTATTTT
NA	TRBV10-3	TRBJ1-2	many	CAIKDGEHYGYTF	TGTGCCATCAAGGACGGAGAGCACTATGGCTACACCTTC
NA	TRBV4-1	TRBJ1-5	many	CASSQVGVADNQPQHF	TGCGCCAGCAGCCAAGTTGGAGTGGCAGACAATCAGCCCCAGCATTTT
NA	TRBV7-9	TRBJ1-4	many	CASSLNEKLFF	TGTGCCAGCAGCTTGAACGAAAAACTGTTTTTT
NA	TRBV9	TRBJ1-3	NA	CASSPQGTTYTIYF	TGTGCCAGCAGCCCCCAGGGGACAACCTACACCATATATTTT
TRBD1	TRBV7-6	TRBJ2-1	NA	CASSLGGPTQGKYYNEQFF	TGTGCCAGCAGCTTAGGGGGTCCGACACAGGGGAAGTACTACAATGAGCAGTTCTTC
TRBD2	TRBV4-3	TRBJ2-3	once	CASSQAGGPPQDTQYF	TGCGCCAGCAGCCAAGCGGGAGGACCTCCACAAGATACGCAGTATTTT
NA	TRBV30	TRBJ1-2	NA	CAWSLLGSDPRGYTF	TGTGCCTGGAGTCTTCTTGGCAGCGATCCCCGGGGCTACACCTTC
TRBD2	TRBV9	TRBJ2-7	NA	CASSGATSGSSEQYF	TGTGCCAGCAGCGGGGCAACTAGCGGGAGTTCCGAGCAGTACTTC
NA	TRBV12-3/TRBV12-4	TRBJ2-2	many	CASSRGLGSGTGELFF	TGTGCCAGCAGTCGAGGCCTAGGTTCGGGCACCGGGGAGCTGTTTTTT
TRBD1	TRBV20-1	TRBJ1-4	NA	CSARDPTGVPPTNEKLFF	TGCAGTGCTAGAGACCCGACAGGGGTCCCTCCAACTAATGAAAAACTGTTTTTT
NA	TRBV27	TRBJ1-6	NA	CASSSWSSPLHF	TGTGCCAGCAGTTCATGGAGTTCACCCCTCCACTTT
TRBD2	TRBV11-2	TRBJ2-1	many	CASSSLAGTGEQFF	TGTGCCAGCAGCTCTCTAGCGGGAACGGGTGAGCAGTTCTTC
TRBD1	TRBV2	TRBJ2-2	many	CASSEYRGTGELFF	TGTGCCAGCAGTGAATACAGGGGAACCGGGGAGCTGTTTTTT
NA	TRBV10-3	TRBJ1-1	few	CATDPGTNTEAFF	TGTGCCACAGACCCAGGGACGAACACTGAAGCTTTCTTT
NA	TRBV20-1	TRBJ2-7	many	CSATRDPGLTYEQYF	TGCAGTGCCACGCGAGACCCGGGACTTACGTACGAGCAGTACTTC
NA	TRBV7-9	TRBJ2-7	many	CASSWDFYEQYF	TGTGCCAGCAGCTGGGACTTCTACGAGCAGTACTTC
TRBD2	TRBV11-1	TRBJ2-1	many	CASSPGLVDEQFF	TGTGCCAGCAGCCCTGGACTAGTCGATGAGCAGTTCTTC
TRBD2	TRBV6-5	TRBJ2-1	NA	CASSYSAGGSNEQFF	TGTGCCAGCAGTTACTCTGCGGGAGGGTCCAATGAGCAGTTCTTC
NA	TRBV20-1	TRBJ2-1	many	CSASPVSGASYNEQFF	TGCAGTGCTAGTCCCGTTAGCGGCGCATCTTACAATGAGCAGTTCTTC
NA	TRBV9	TRBJ2-2	NA	CASSVESTGTGELFF	TGTGCCAGCAGCGTAGAAAGTACTGGGACCGGGGAGCTGTTTTTT
TRBD1	TRBV6-2/TRBV6-3	TRBJ2-2	few	CASSFNPGQALFGELFF	TGTGCCAGCAGCTTCAATCCGGGACAGGCCCTCTTCGGGGAGCTGTTTTTT
NA	TRBV24-1	TRBJ2-7	NA	CATSDPYEQYF	TGTGCCACCAGTGACCCGTACGAGCAGTACTTC